This T cell receptor (beta chain) comes out of a study of T cells in Graves' hyperthyroidism and ophthalmopathy. General observations from the study: Blood held most thyroid clonotypes expanded above 0.001 frequency.

Germline V lookup: CDR1 MDHEN, CDR2 SYDVKM. V shed 7 bases and J 7 bases; nucleotides not matched to a gene: 10. This CDR3 has 15 amino acids. No progression to ophthalmopathy during 18 months of follow-up defined stable disease. Uncontrolled infection, other autoimmune disease, pregnancy or lactation excluded patients. This clonotype has at least ten counts. Its antigen is not identified. The investigators amplified TCR beta CDR3 regions from RNA transcripts. The HTBI primer set served for first-round RT-PCR of the TCR CDR3. MiXCR was run by TCRdb on the multiplex PCR reads, yielding one entry per CDR3 protein. The repertoire holds approximately 600,000 distinct CDR3 sequences, with around 16% as singletons.

The sequence was obtained from a woman in her 30s with Graves' hyperthyroidism. What was sequenced was blood. This chain uses TRBV28 with TRBJ2-4; 10 nucleotides agree with TRBD1. The CDR3 is CASKTPGTGANIQYF. The CDR3 DNA follows: TGTGCCAGCAAAACGCCCGGGACAGGGGCGAACATTCAGTACTTC.